This T cell receptor beta chain was found in a study of CD8 T cells in ankylosing spondylitis. As regards this clonotype: Its matching antigen is unknown. A junction boundary mismatches the germline segment, possibly from a read error.

MiXCR was run by TCRdb on the 5' RACE reads, yielding one entry per CDR3 protein. The repertoire holds 220,000 or so distinct CDR3 sequences, with roughly a tenth as singletons. Study-level results: Significant enrichment of disease-linked clones was reportedly seen in matched ankylosing spondylitis synovial fluid. Fewer than 10 highly homologous variants made up a TCR beta motif that seemed to typify ankylosing spondylitis blood.

The TCR originated in a male donor with ankylosing spondylitis or in good health (not recorded which). The sample taken for sequencing was blood, either unsorted or a sorted T cell fraction (not recorded which).

The CDR3 sequence: CASSLPQSSFNEQFF. CDR3 sequence (DNA): TGTGCCAGCAGCTTGCCCCAAAGCTCCTTCAATGAGCAGTTCTTC. The chain is built from TRBV5-6 and TRBJ2-1; D ambiguous. In germline, CDR1 is SGHDT, CDR2 YYEEEE. The CDR3 consists of 15 residues.